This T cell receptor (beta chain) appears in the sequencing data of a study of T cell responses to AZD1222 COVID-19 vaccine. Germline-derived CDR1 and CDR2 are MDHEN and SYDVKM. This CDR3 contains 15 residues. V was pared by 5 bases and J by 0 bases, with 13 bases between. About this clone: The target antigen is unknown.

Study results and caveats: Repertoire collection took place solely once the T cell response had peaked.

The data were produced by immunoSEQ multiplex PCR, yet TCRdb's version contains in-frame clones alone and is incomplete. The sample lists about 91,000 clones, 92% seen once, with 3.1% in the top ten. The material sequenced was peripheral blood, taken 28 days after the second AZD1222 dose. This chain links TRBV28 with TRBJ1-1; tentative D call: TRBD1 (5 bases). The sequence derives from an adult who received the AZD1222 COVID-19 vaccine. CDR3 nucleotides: TGTGCCAGCAGTCCAGGCACAGGAATGAACACTGAAGCTTTCTTT. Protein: CASSPGTGMNTEAFF.